This note documents a single T cell receptor beta chain sequence. V lost 7 bases and J 6 bases, leaving 16 bases between the germline ends. The V gene's germline CDR1 is LNHDA and CDR2 SQIVND (reference sequence). The CDR3 totals 14 residues. The data were taken from a study of Ad26.COV2.S vaccination and SARS-CoV-2 variants. Treatment described: roughly 19 received Ad26.COV2.S at low or high dose, single or two shots; 5 received placebo; per-sample allocation not given. At day 63 after the first vaccine or placebo injection, samples were drawn. Boston supplied an adult donor aged 18-55 years. What was given as vaccine was an Ad26 vector encoding Wuhan-strain SARS-CoV-2 spike. Sequenced by immunoSEQ multiplex PCR; TCRdb stores in-frame clones only, minus some. This repertoire shows 350,000 to 600,000 clones, 80% to 90% found once; its top ten account for more than 1.5%.

The sequence came from a person aged 18-65 years who received the Ad26.COV2.S COVID-19 vaccine or a placebo. V gene TRBV19 combines with J gene TRBJ2-1, with a possible D match to TRBD1 (5 bases). Sequences were derived from peripheral blood, sampled in a trial of Ad26.COV2.S vaccine versus placebo. Here the CDR3 DNA reads TGTGCCAGTACCCCCCTCTTGGGGCTCAATGAGCAGTTCTTC. Amino acids: CASTPLLGLNEQFF. The full variable domain, rest sourced from reference TRBV19 and TRBJ2-1, is DGGITQSPKYLFRKEGQNVTLSCEQNLNHDAMYWYRQDPGQGLRLIYYSQIVNDFQKGDIAEGYSVSREKKESFPLTVTSAQKNPTAFYLCASTPLLGLNEQFFGPGTRLTVL.